Reported below is one T cell receptor beta chain. The CDR3 covers 16 residues. J was trimmed by 5 bases and V by 4 bases; bases with no gene match: 14. The germline V gene has CDR1 SGHRS and CDR2 YFSETQ. This sample was taken from a study of T-cell reconstitution after alpha-beta-depleted transplantation in children. Library preparation (for TCRbeta) was performed with unique molecular identifiers. A single record per CDR3 protein comes from TCRdb applying MiXCR to the PCR reads. The repertoire holds about 610,000 distinct CDR3 sequences, with 10% as singletons. Sequences were derived from PBMCs from the stem cell graft donor, sampled from the stem cell graft. This chain links TRBV5-1 with TRBJ1-1, with TRBD1 identical over 7 bases. The receptor was derived from a human donor who donated a stem cell graft to a child with acute myeloid leukemia. The CDR3 bases are TGCGCCAGCAGCACGGACCCACAGGGGAGCGGTACTGAAGCTTTCTTT. Its translation is CASSTDPQGSGTEAFF.